What follows is one T cell receptor (beta chain) and its context. Authors' data handling: Amplification from reference gene primers served as the basis for estimated nucleated cell counts. TCRdb's copy holds only in-frame clones and misses some; the assay was immunoSEQ multiplex PCR. The V and J calls and clone size were taken over from that table, and D and trimming were inferred from the DNA. The sample includes tens of thousands of clones, more than 75% of them seen just once. This entry belongs to a study of blood T cell repertoires in COVID-19. Turning to the study itself: Both acute and convalescent COVID-19 samples were obtained from the United States, Italy and Spain. Sources were T cells, B-cell-depleted T cells, or PBMCs; the material itself was cDNA or gDNA.

The CDR3 sequence is 15 residues long. J lost 1 base, V lost 4 bases, and 6 bases had no gene match. Germline CDR1 SGHRS, CDR2 YFSETQ. The rearrangement uses TRBV5-1 and TRBJ2-7; 9 bases are a match to TRBD1. The sequence derives from a human donor in a cohort sampled during active COVID-19. The sample comprised peripheral blood. Here the CDR3 reads CASSVSGTGSYEQYF. Here the CDR3 DNA reads TGCGCCAGCAGCGTCTCCGGGACAGGGTCCTACGAGCAGTACTTC.